The source of this TCR beta chain is a study of blood T cell repertoires in COVID-19. Study-level background: PBMCs, B-cell-depleted T cells, or T cells provided the cDNA or gDNA that made up the material.

V was pared by 3 bases and J by 9 bases, with 11 bases of the junction left unmatched. This CDR3 has 13 amino acids. Germline V gives CDR1 GTSNPN, CDR2 SVGIG (reference sequence). In the original workflow: Amplification with reference gene primers provided the estimates of nucleated cell counts. TCRdb's copy holds only in-frame clones and misses some; the assay was immunoSEQ multiplex PCR. Clonal size and the V and J genes are those of that table, whereas D and trimming came from the DNA. The sample includes approximately 50,000 clones, about 91% of them seen just once. This chain uses TRBV30 with TRBJ2-7, with TRBD1 matching 7 bases. This TCR was sampled from a middle-aged man with active COVID-19. Sequences were obtained from peripheral blood. The CDR3 loop is CAWRPKGGLGQYF. In nucleotides, the CDR3 is TGTGCCTGGAGGCCTAAAGGGGGCCTGGGGCAGTACTTC.